This is a list of T cell receptor beta chains from one sample in a study of T cell repertoires in cytomegalovirus infection. TCRdb reprocessed the reads via MiXCR and lists one record per CDR3 protein. The sample records 550,000 to 700,000 distinct CDR3 sequences, almost 40% being singletons. These receptors lack a known antigen. The sample in question was cultured PBMCs, obtained from culture after CMV antigen stimulation. Receptors were obtained from a human donor in good health (CMV status not recorded). Some clones in this sample may be carry-over from other donors' samples. Each CDR3 is given with its conserved first and last residue. The order of the fields is clone size, J gene, V gene, D gene, CDR3 DNA, CDR3 protein. D genes are given only for firm matches. Some rows mark clone size as missing; the rest say once, few, many or name a class of expanded clone.

>NA|TRBJ2-2|TRBV7-2|NA
TGTGCCAGCAGCTATCGGGACGGGGAGCTGTTTTTT
CASSYRDGELFF
>NA|TRBJ2-3|TRBV7-9|TRBD2
TGTGCCAGCAGCTCGACCACCGGGACTAGCCTTTATTTT
CASSSTTGTSLYF
>few|TRBJ2-5|TRBV7-2|TRBD2
TGTGCCAGCAGCCCCCGGGGCGGGGGGTACCAAGAGACCCAGTACTTC
CASSPRGGGYQETQYF
>few|TRBJ1-1|TRBV25-1|TRBD1
TGTGCCAGCAGTGCCAGGGGGAGTAACACTGAAGCTTTCTTT
CASSARGSNTEAFF
>NA|TRBJ2-7|TRBV20-1|NA
TGCAGTGCTAACCCCGCCAGGGCCCAGGGATCCTACGAGCAGTACTTC
CSANPARAQGSYEQYF
>few|TRBJ2-2|TRBV27|NA
TGTGCCAGCAGTTTCTTGGCGGGACTCTCCACCGGGGAGCTGTTTTTT
CASSFLAGLSTGELFF
>NA|TRBJ1-2|TRBV7-9|NA
TGTGCCAGCAGCCCCCCCCCGGCCGAGGGCTACACCTTC
CASSPPPAEGYTF
>few|TRBJ2-1|TRBV6-2/TRBV6-3|NA
TGTGCCAGCCGGTTCACGCGTGAGGCGGGGCAGTTCTTC
CASRFTREAGQFF
>NA|TRBJ1-5|TRBV5-1|TRBD1
TGCGCCAGCAGCTTGGGGGGGACAGGGAGCAATCAGCCCCAGCATTTT
CASSLGGTGSNQPQHF
>NA|TRBJ2-1|TRBV19|TRBD2
TGTGCCAGTAGGCCGGGACTAGCGGTCAATGAGCAGTTCTTC
CASRPGLAVNEQFF
>few|TRBJ2-1|TRBV7-2|NA
TGTGCCAGCAGCCCGAGTAGGACAGAATATGAGCAGTTCTTC
CASSPSRTEYEQFF
>NA|TRBJ2-3|TRBV20-1|NA
TGCAGTGCTAGCGGAGGGGGCACAGATACGCAGTATTTT
CSASGGGTDTQYF
>few|TRBJ2-1|TRBV4-1|NA
TGCGCCAGCAGCCCCCGGAGCGGTCTCTACAATGAGCAGTTCTTC
CASSPRSGLYNEQFF
>NA|TRBJ2-3|TRBV5-1|NA
TGCGCCAGCAGCGTCTACGAAGGCGCAGATACGCAGTATTTT
CASSVYEGADTQYF
>NA|TRBJ2-5|TRBV5-1|NA
TGCGCCAGCAGCTCGTCTCAGAGACAGACATTACAAGAGACCCAGTACTTC
CASSSSQRQTLQETQYF
>few|TRBJ1-1|TRBV7-6|NA
TGTGCCAGCAGCTCGCGGTCCGGCGGTTTTGGAGCTTTCTTT
CASSSRSGGFGAFF
>NA|TRBJ1-5|TRBV4-3|TRBD1
TGCGCCAGCAGCCAAGATAAGGGGGCAGTTCAGCCCCAGCATTTT
CASSQDKGAVQPQHF
>NA|TRBJ2-7|TRBV6-2/TRBV6-3|TRBD2
TGTGCCAGCAGTCTACCTATTCCCGGGACTAGAAGCGAGCAGTACTTC
CASSLPIPGTRSEQYF
>NA|TRBJ2-1|TRBV4-1|TRBD2
TGCGCCAGCAGCCAAGAAGGGACTAGCAACAATGAGCAGTTCTTC
CASSQEGTSNNEQFF
>few|TRBJ1-3|TRBV5-6|NA
TGTGCCAGCAGCCCAGGTGGGCAGCCGACTTACTCTGGAAACACCATATATTTT
CASSPGGQPTYSGNTIYF
>few|TRBJ1-5|TRBV6-2/TRBV6-3|TRBD1
TGTGCCAGCAGAAAACCGGGACAGGGGGCCGACGGGGGCCGCCCCAATCAGCCCCAGCATTTT
CASRKPGQGADGGRPNQPQHF
>NA|TRBJ1-2|TRBV6-1|NA
TGTGCCACCGACTCCAACTGGGGTGGCTACACCTTC
CATDSNWGGYTF
>NA|TRBJ2-1|TRBV19|NA
TGTGCCAGTAGGCGTGACGCCGGCTCCTACAATGAGCAGTTCTTC
CASRRDAGSYNEQFF
>few|TRBJ2-1|TRBV7-2|NA
TGTGCCAGCAGCTTAGAAAGGGTCGCGCAGTTCTTC
CASSLERVAQFF
>NA|TRBJ2-7|TRBV7-6|NA
TGTGCCAGCAGCTTTTTTACGGCAGGCTTGTCCTACGAGCAGTACTTC
CASSFFTAGLSYEQYF
>NA|TRBJ2-1|TRBV14|TRBD2
TGTGCCAGCAGCACCCGGAGCGGGGGGGGTAGTGAGCAGTTCTTC
CASSTRSGGGSEQFF
>few|TRBJ2-5|TRBV7-8|NA
TGTGCCAGCAGCCGCCCCGGGTCGAGAATCCCCCAAGAGACCCAGTACTTC
CASSRPGSRIPQETQYF
>NA|TRBJ2-2|TRBV6-1|TRBD2
TGTGCCATCCAAGACCCGGGACTAGGGGCCGGGGAGCTGTTTTTT
CAIQDPGLGAGELFF
>few|TRBJ2-5|TRBV28|NA
TGTGCCAGCAGTTCGCAGGGACGAGAGACCCAGTACTTC
CASSSQGRETQYF
>few|TRBJ2-3|TRBV12-3/TRBV12-4|TRBD2
TGTGCCAGCAGTCCGAATTTACTAGCGGGGGGGGCAGATACGCAGTATTTT
CASSPNLLAGGADTQYF
>few|TRBJ2-1|TRBV7-2|NA
TGTGCCAGCAGCGCCCTCGAGGGGAATGAGCAGTTCTTC
CASSALEGNEQFF
>NA|TRBJ1-1|TRBV20-1|NA
TGCAGTGCTAGTACAGATATGAACACTGAAGCTTTCTTT
CSASTDMNTEAFF
>NA|TRBJ2-1|TRBV11-2|NA
TGTGCCAGCAGCTTACGGCAGGGGTACTCCAATGAGCAGTTCTTC
CASSLRQGYSNEQFF
>NA|TRBJ1-2|TRBV7-2|NA
TGTGCCAGCAGCCTTAGAGAAGGAGCCAACTATGGCTACACCTTC
CASSLREGANYGYTF
>NA|TRBJ2-3|TRBV3-1|NA
TGTGCCAGCAGCCAAGCTGGGCATACGCAGTATTTT
CASSQAGHTQYF
>NA|TRBJ1-5|TRBV6-6|NA
TGTGCCAGCAGCCTAGATAGGGTAGATCAGCCCCAGCATTTT
CASSLDRVDQPQHF
>NA|TRBJ2-2|TRBV20-1|TRBD2
TGCAGTGCTATTGATGGGGGGGCCGGGGAGCTGTTTTTT
CSAIDGGAGELFF
>few|TRBJ2-3|TRBV7-2|NA
TGTGCCAGCAGCGCACAGAAACCAGATACGCAGTATTTT
CASSAQKPDTQYF
>once|TRBJ1-6|TRBV15|NA
TGTGCCACCAGCAGAGATAGGAGGACCGGGGGTTCACCCCTCCACTTT
CATSRDRRTGGSPLHF
>few|TRBJ1-1|TRBV12-3/TRBV12-4|NA
TGTGCCAGCAGTTTAGCGTGGGCTTACACTGAAGCTTTCTTT
CASSLAWAYTEAFF
>few|TRBJ2-5|TRBV7-9|NA
TGTGCCAGCAGTGGGACAACCAGGACCCAGTACTTC
CASSGTTRTQYF
>NA|TRBJ2-6|TRBV7-9|NA
TGTGCCAGCAGCTTAGCAGACGCGACTTTC
CASSLADATF
>few|TRBJ2-1|TRBV6-1|TRBD1
TGTGCCAGCAGTGAAGTCGGACAGGCCAATGAGCAGTTCTTC
CASSEVGQANEQFF
>NA|TRBJ1-4|TRBV7-9|NA
TGTGCCAGCAGCTTAAGGGGAGGGGATAGTGAAAAACTGTTTTTT
CASSLRGGDSEKLFF
>few|TRBJ1-2|TRBV6-1|NA
TGTGCCAGCAGCAAAGACAGAAACTATGGCTACACCTTC
CASSKDRNYGYTF
>many|TRBJ2-1|TRBV7-6|TRBD2
TGTGCCAGCAGCTCCCTAGCGGGGCCCCGGTTCTTC
CASSSLAGPRFF
>many|TRBJ2-3|TRBV7-2|NA
TGTGCCAGCAGCTTAGACCCGAGCACAGATACGCAGTATTTT
CASSLDPSTDTQYF
>NA|TRBJ2-7|TRBV10-3|TRBD2
TGTGCCATCAGTGAGTCAGTAGCGGGAGGCGAGCAGTACTTC
CAISESVAGGEQYF
>few|TRBJ2-7|TRBV5-6|NA
TGTGCCAGCAGTTGGGAGGATACGACCTACGAGCAGTACTTC
CASSWEDTTYEQYF
>few|TRBJ1-3|TRBV11-2|NA
TGTGCCAGCAGCTTGCTCCCGGGGGGAGGTTCTGGAAACACCATATATTTT
CASSLLPGGGSGNTIYF
>few|TRBJ1-2|TRBV27|NA
TGTGCCAGCAGCCCGACAGTATACTATGGCTACACCTTC
CASSPTVYYGYTF
>NA|TRBJ2-1|TRBV4-1|TRBD2
TGCGCCAGCAGTCTAACCGGGACTAGGTTCGATGAGCAGTTCTTC
CASSLTGTRFDEQFF
>many|TRBJ2-2|TRBV7-2|NA
TGTGCCAGCAGCTTAGTTGGGGGGCGAACGAACACCGGGGAGCTGTTTTTT
CASSLVGGRTNTGELFF
>NA|TRBJ1-2|TRBV12-3/TRBV12-4|TRBD1
TGTGCCAGCGACGACAGGGGGCTAGGCTATGGCTACACCTTC
CASDDRGLGYGYTF
>once|TRBJ2-3|TRBV4-1|NA
TGCGCCAGCAGCTACCTAGGGGGTCCGAATACGCAGTATTTT
CASSYLGGPNTQYF
>NA|TRBJ1-3|TRBV7-7|NA
TGTGCCAGCAGCTCCACGGTTGGAAACACCATATATTTT
CASSSTVGNTIYF
>few|TRBJ1-1|TRBV27|NA
TGTGCCAGCGCCGGTGGAGTAGGTCTGCGGACCCTTGAAGCTTTCTTT
CASAGGVGLRTLEAFF
>few|TRBJ1-1|TRBV7-8|NA
TGTGCCAGCAGCCTACGGACAGTGATCACTGAAGCTTTCTTT
CASSLRTVITEAFF
>NA|TRBJ1-2|TRBV19|NA
TGTGCCAGTAGCGGGGGGAGCAGGGGATATGGCTACACCTTC
CASSGGSRGYGYTF